This T cell receptor (beta chain) emerged from a study of T cells in Graves' hyperthyroidism and ophthalmopathy. In the case of this clonotype: Its target is unknown.

J lost 7 bases, V lost 4 bases, and 8 bases had no gene match. Germline CDR1 reads SEHNR; CDR2 reads FQNEAQ (reference sequence). The length of the CDR3 is 16 residues. Patients aged 18 to 65 with hyperthyroidism were newly diagnosed, with duration under 2 months. Extraction of PBMCs used 8 to 10 ml of fresh peripheral blood. Broader study findings: Within blood appeared most thyroid clonotypes that had expanded above 0.001.

RNA transcripts yielded amplified TCR beta CDR3 regions. An initial round of RT-PCR targeting the TCR CDR3 relied on the HTBI primer set. TCRdb processed the multiplex PCR reads anew with MiXCR; each CDR3 protein has one entry. The table has approximately 400,000 distinct CDR3 sequences, 15% seen once; the top ten hold around a third. This chain connects TRBV7-9 to TRBJ2-2; TRBD2 agrees at 11 bases. This TCR was sampled from a woman in her 30s with Graves' hyperthyroidism. Specimen: blood. DNA of the CDR3: TGTGCCAGCAGCTCCCTAGCGGGAGGATGGGTCGGGGAGCTGTTTTTT. Translated: CASSSLAGGWVGELFF.